What follows are 20 T cell receptor beta chains derived from one specimen sequenced in a study of T cell changes during pregnancy in multiple sclerosis (dated by TCRdb to about 2019). Library preparation was by the immunoSEQ multiplex PCR assay. Not all clones reach the TCRdb copy of this immuneACCESS table, which keeps in-frame sequences only. Checked studies attribute under half of the gap to unresolved V genes and leave the rest unexplained. The sample contains nearly 60,000 clones, around 90% of them found a single time. The ten largest clones add up to about 0.5% of the sample. The sample here was CD4+ T cells from peripheral blood mononuclear cells, taken after pregnancy. The receptors derive from a female donor in good health, enrolled as a control in a pregnancy study.

V gene TRBV4-3 combines with J gene TRBJ2-7; D uncertain. The germline V gene has CDR1 LGHNA and CDR2 YSLEER. The germline V and J ends were trimmed by 4 bases and 2 bases, with 15 bases remaining between them. The CDR3 extends over 15 amino acids. The CDR3 region has the DNA TGCGCCAGCAGCCCTGCGGTCACGCGAGCCTACGAGCAGTACTTC. It yields the protein CASSPAVTRAYEQYF.

The rearrangement uses TRBV27 and TRBJ2-7; 8 bases are shared with TRBD1. In germline, CDR1 is MNHEY, CDR2 SMNVEV (reference sequence). The CDR3 totals 15 residues. V shed 5 bases, J shed 0 bases, and the junction held 6 bases outside the gene matches. The CDR3 coding sequence is TGTGCCAGCAGTGTAACAGGGGGAAGCTCCTACGAGCAGTACTTC. Translating gives CASSVTGGSSYEQYF.

The chain joins TRBV6-1 to TRBJ1-6; 10 bases match TRBD1. The CDR3 is 14 residues long. Losses at the gene ends were 7 bases for V and 7 bases for J; bases not matched to a gene: 4. Germline CDR1 MNHNS, CDR2 SASEGT. The CDR3 loop reads CASTRQGANSPLHF. The DNA for the CDR3 is TGTGCCAGCACCCGACAGGGGGCAAATTCACCCCTCCACTTT.

The chain joins TRBV18 to TRBJ1-4, with TRBD1 matching over 9 bases. With V trimmed by 4 bases and J by 4 bases, 7 bases remained unmatched. CDR1 and CDR2 from the germline V gene are KGHSH and LQKENI. The CDR3 runs to 16 residues. CDR3 coding DNA: TGTGCCAGCTCACTCCCCGGGACAGGGCGTAATGAAAAACTGTTTTTT. Translating it yields CASSLPGTGRNEKLFF.

The V gene is TRBV7-9, the J gene TRBJ1-2, with a tentative D call TRBD1 (5 bases). Between the trimmed V and J ends, which lost 6 bases and 7 bases, there was a span of 15 bases. This CDR3 has 13 residues. CDR1 and CDR2 (germline): SEHNR, FQNEAQ (reference sequence). The CDR3 here is CASRSGEPSGYTF. CDR3 coding DNA: TGTGCCAGCAGATCGGGGGAGCCCAGTGGCTACACCTTC.

The chain joins TRBV19 to TRBJ2-5, with a weak D call TRBD2 (6 bases). With 5 bases removed from V and 5 bases from J, the gap between germline ends came to 18 bases. The CDR3 spans 15 residues. Germline V gene lookup returns CDR1 LNHDA and CDR2 SQIVND (reference sequence). CDR3 coding DNA: TGTGCCAGTAGTTCAAGGGTATGGAGGGATGAGACCCAGTACTTC. Translated: CASSSRVWRDETQYF.

This sequence joins TRBV4-2 and TRBJ2-7, with D tentatively TRBD1 (5 bases). CDR1 is LGHNA, CDR2 YNFKEQ, per germline. The CDR3 is 14 amino acids. V was pared by 4 bases and J by 4 bases, with 14 bases between. The CDR3 is CASSPRQPPYEQYF. The CDR3 DNA reads TGTGCCAGCAGCCCCCGACAGCCCCCATACGAGCAGTACTTC.

V is TRBV5-1 and J is TRBJ2-1; no definite D call. The CDR3 spans 15 residues. Germline V gives CDR1 SGHRS, CDR2 YFSETQ. V dropped 0 bases and J dropped 0 bases, with 7 bases sitting between them. As DNA, the CDR3 is TGCGCCAGCAGCTTGGCCGAGATCTCCTACAATGAGCAGTTCTTC. It codes for CASSLAEISYNEQFF. Filled out from reference TRBV5-1 and TRBJ2-1, the complete variable domain reads KAGVTQTPRYLIKTRGQQVTLSCSPISGHRSVSWYQQTPGQGLQFLFEYFSETQRNKGNFPGRFSGRQFSNSRSEMNVSTLELGDSALYLCASSLAEISYNEQFFGPGTRLTVL.

The chain recombines TRBV19 with TRBJ2-5, with D uncertain. Trimming removed 3 bases from V and 4 bases from J, with 18 bases in between. This CDR3 is built from 16 residues. CDR1 and CDR2 from the germline V gene are LNHDA and SQIVND (reference sequence). The CDR3 region is CASSIQFSRISETQYF. CDR3 in DNA: TGTGCCAGTAGTATCCAGTTCTCCCGAATTTCAGAGACCCAGTACTTC. The full variable domain, completed using reference TRBV19 and TRBJ2-5, is DGGITQSPKYLFRKEGQNVTLSCEQNLNHDAMYWYRQDPGQGLRLIYYSQIVNDFQKGDIAEGYSVSREKKESFPLTVTSAQKNPTAFYLCASSIQFSRISETQYFGPGTRLLVL.

CDR3 protein: CASSIGPSNYGYTF. CDR3 bases: TGTGCCAGTAGTATAGGTCCGAGCAACTATGGCTACACCTTC. The rearrangement links TRBV19 to TRBJ1-2; D is unclear. The CDR3 sequence is 14 residues long. Trimming removed 1 base at V and 2 bases at J, with 8 bases between. Looked up from germline, CDR1 is LNHDA and CDR2 is SQIVND (reference sequence).

This chain connects TRBV27 to TRBJ2-1; TRBD2 agrees at 8 bases. The CDR3 runs to 16 residues. Germline assignment: CDR1 MNHEY and CDR2 SMNVEV (reference sequence). V shed 5 bases and J 8 bases; nucleotides not matched to a gene: 14. This chain's CDR3 is CASSTPLGRGDHEQFF. CDR3 DNA sequence: TGTGCCAGCAGTACCCCTCTCGGGCGGGGGGATCATGAGCAGTTCTTC.

This chain connects TRBV19 to TRBJ2-2; no definite D call. The CDR3 totals 14 residues. Trimming removed 1 base from V and 4 bases from J, with 7 bases in between. Germline lookup yields CDR1 LNHDA and CDR2 SQIVND (reference sequence). The CDR3 region has the DNA TGTGCCAGTAGTATAGCCCCGTCCACCGGGGAGCTGTTTTTT. This codes for CASSIAPSTGELFF.

This chain joins TRBV29-1 and TRBJ2-5, with a weak D call TRBD1 (5 bases). The V end was cut by 7 bases, the J end by 5 bases, with 14 bases between. The germline CDR1 and CDR2 sequences are SQVTM and ANQGSEA. CDR3 length: 12 residues. DNA of the CDR3: TGCAGCGGGGGCAGGGTCGGGGAGACCCAGTACTTC. Amino acid sequence: CSGGRVGETQYF. Complete variable domain (other parts from reference TRBV29-1 and TRBJ2-5): SAVISQKPSRDICQRGTSLTIQCQVDSQVTMMFWYRQQPGQSLTLIATANQGSEATYESGFVIDKFPISRPNLTFSTLTVSNMSPEDSSIYLCSGGRVGETQYFGPGTRLLVL.

The count of this clone is one. The chain has TRBV4-3 and TRBJ2-1; the D gene is possibly TRBD2 (7 bases). Germline V gene lookup returns CDR1 LGHNA and CDR2 YSLEER. The CDR3 is made up of 15 amino acids. V was shortened by 4 bases and J by 0 bases, with 10 bases between the two germline ends. CDR3: CASSLRGGSYNEQFF. DNA of the CDR3: TGCGCCAGCAGCCTAAGGGGGGGCTCCTACAATGAGCAGTTCTTC.

The J gene is TRBJ1-1, the V gene TRBV7-2; 8 nucleotides agree with TRBD1. The CDR3 totals 15 residues. V dropped 6 bases and J dropped 7; count of bases not matched to a gene: 13. Germline V gene lookup returns CDR1 SGHTA and CDR2 FQGNSA. In DNA form, the CDR3 reads TGTGCCAGCAGTTGGACAGGGACTGGTCTTGGTGAAGCTTTCTTT. This gives the protein CASSWTGTGLGEAFF.

The CDR3 loop reads CASSLDTYYGYTF. The CDR3 DNA is TGTGCCAGCAGCCTGGACACGTACTATGGCTACACCTTC. The rearrangement links TRBV7-2 to TRBJ1-2, with D possibly matching TRBD1 (5 bases). The CDR3 length is 13 residues. Germline CDR1 and CDR2: SGHTA and FQGNSA. V shed 5 bases and J shed 3 bases, with 10 bases lying between them.

The genes are TRBV5-8 and TRBJ1-5; the D is unclear. CDR3 length: 14 amino acids. V was trimmed by 4 bases and J by 0 bases, leaving 8 bases between them. Germline CDR1 reads SGHTS; CDR2 reads YDEGEE. The CDR3 here is CASSITFSNQPQHF. The CDR3 nucleotides are TGTGCCAGCAGCATCACTTTTAGCAATCAGCCCCAGCATTTT.

This clone was seen only once. The chain recombines TRBV18 with TRBJ1-1; D is ambiguous. The germline V gene has CDR1 KGHSH and CDR2 LQKENI. The CDR3 extends over 15 amino acids. V dropped 3 bases and J dropped 1 base, with 12 bases sitting between them. CDR3 region: CASSPTDWGNTEAFF. CDR3 DNA: TGTGCCAGCTCACCCACGGACTGGGGGAACACTGAAGCTTTCTTT. Full variable domain (outside the CDR3, taken from reference TRBV18 and TRBJ1-1): NAGVMQNPRHLVRRRGQEARLRCSPMKGHSHVYWYRQLPEEGLKFMVYLQKENIIDESGMPKERFSAEFPKEGPSILRIQQVVRGDSAAYFCASSPTDWGNTEAFFGQGTRLTVV.

The chain uses TRBV4-1 and TRBJ2-7, with 9 bases aligning to TRBD2. Germline CDR1 is MGHRA and CDR2 is YSYEKL. The V gene end was trimmed by 4 bases and the J gene end by 3 bases; junction bases not matched to a gene: 7. The CDR3 is 15 amino acids. This CDR3 is CASSLIAGADYEQYF. CDR3 DNA sequence: TGCGCCAGCAGCCTCATAGCGGGGGCCGACTACGAGCAGTACTTC.

The chain recombines TRBV10-3 with TRBJ1-6; no clear D gene. Germline-derived CDR1 and CDR2 are ENHRY and SYGVKD. This CDR3 is built from 15 residues. The germline V and J ends were trimmed by 2 bases and 11 bases, with 16 bases remaining between them. In DNA, the CDR3 is TGTGCCATCAGTGAGGGGGAGGCTTCTAGGGCACCCCTCCACTTT. This sequence encodes CAISEGEASRAPLHF.